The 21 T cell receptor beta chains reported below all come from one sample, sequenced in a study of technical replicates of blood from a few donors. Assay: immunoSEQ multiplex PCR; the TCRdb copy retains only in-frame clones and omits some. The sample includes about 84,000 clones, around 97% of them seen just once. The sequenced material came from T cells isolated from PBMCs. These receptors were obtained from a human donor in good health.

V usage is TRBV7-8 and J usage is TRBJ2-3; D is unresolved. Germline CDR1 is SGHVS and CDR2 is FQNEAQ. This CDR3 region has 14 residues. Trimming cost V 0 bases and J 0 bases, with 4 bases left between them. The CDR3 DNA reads TGTGCCAGCAGCTTAGCCACTAGCACAGATACGCAGTATTTT. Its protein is CASSLATSTDTQYF.

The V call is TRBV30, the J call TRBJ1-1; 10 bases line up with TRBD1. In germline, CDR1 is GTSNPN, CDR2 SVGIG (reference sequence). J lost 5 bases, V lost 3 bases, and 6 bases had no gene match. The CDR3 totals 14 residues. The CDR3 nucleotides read TGTGCCTGGAGAGGACAGGGGGAACTTACTGAAGCTTTCTTT. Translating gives CAWRGQGELTEAFF.

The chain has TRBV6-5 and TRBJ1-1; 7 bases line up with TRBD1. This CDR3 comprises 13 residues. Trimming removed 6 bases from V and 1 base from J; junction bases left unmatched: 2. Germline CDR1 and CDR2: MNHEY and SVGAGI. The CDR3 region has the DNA TGTGCCAGCAGCCGACAGGGGAACACTGAAGCTTTCTTT. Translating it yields CASSRQGNTEAFF.

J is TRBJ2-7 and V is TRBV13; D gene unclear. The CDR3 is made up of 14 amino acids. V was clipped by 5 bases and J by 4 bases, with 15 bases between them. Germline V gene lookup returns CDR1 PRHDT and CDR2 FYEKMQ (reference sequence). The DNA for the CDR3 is TGTGCCAGCAGCCCGGAACGGAGCAGATACGAGCAGTACTTC. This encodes CASSPERSRYEQYF.

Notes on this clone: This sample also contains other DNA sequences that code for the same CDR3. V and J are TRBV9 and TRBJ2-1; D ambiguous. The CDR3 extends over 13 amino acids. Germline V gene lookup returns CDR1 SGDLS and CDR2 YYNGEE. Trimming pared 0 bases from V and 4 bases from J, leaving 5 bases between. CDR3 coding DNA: TGTGCCAGCAGCGTAGGAGCTTACAATGAGCAGTTCTTC. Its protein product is CASSVGAYNEQFF.

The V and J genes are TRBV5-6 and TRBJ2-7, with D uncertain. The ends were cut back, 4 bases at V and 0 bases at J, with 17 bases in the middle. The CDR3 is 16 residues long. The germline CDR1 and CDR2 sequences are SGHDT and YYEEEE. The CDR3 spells CASSILTAITSYEQYF. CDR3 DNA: TGTGCCAGCAGCATCCTAACAGCTATAACCTCCTACGAGCAGTACTTC.

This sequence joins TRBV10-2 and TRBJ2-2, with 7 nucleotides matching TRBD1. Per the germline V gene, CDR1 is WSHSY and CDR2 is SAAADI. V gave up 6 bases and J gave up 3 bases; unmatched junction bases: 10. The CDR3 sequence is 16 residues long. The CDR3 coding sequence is TGCGCCAGCAGAGGACAGGCAGGGCGTCACACCGGGGAGCTGTTTTTT. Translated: CASRGQAGRHTGELFF.

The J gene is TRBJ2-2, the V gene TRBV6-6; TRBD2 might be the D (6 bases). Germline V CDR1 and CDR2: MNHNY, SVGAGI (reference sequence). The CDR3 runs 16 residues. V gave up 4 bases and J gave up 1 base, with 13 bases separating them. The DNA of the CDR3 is TGTGCCAGCAGTTCAGGGATCGGGGGGAACACCGGGGAGCTGTTTTTT. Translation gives CASSSGIGGNTGELFF.

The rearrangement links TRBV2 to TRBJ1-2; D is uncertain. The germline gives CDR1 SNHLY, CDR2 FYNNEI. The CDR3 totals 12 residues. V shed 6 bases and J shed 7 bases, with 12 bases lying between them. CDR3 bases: TGTGCCAGCAGACCCCCTGCGAGTGGCTACACCTTC. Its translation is CASRPPASGYTF.

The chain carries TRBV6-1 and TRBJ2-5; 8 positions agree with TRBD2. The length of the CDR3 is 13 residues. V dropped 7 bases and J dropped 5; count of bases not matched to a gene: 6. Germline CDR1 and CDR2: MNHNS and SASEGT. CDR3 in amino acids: CASIGGGGETQYF. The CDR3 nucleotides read TGTGCCAGCATCGGGGGGGGAGGGGAGACCCAGTACTTC.

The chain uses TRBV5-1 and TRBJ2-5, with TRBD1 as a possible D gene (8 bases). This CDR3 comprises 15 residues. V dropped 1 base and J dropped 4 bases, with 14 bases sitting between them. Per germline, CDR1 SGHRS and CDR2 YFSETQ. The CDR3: CASSLQYRGGETQYF. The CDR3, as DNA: TGCGCCAGCAGCTTGCAATACAGGGGGGGAGAGACCCAGTACTTC.

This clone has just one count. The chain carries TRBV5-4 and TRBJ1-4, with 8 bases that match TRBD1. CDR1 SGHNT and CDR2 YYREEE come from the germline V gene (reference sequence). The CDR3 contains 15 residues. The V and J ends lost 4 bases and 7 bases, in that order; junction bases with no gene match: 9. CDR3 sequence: CASSRTGSSGEKLFF. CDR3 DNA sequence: TGTGCCAGCAGCAGGACAGGGTCGTCGGGTGAAAAACTGTTTTTT. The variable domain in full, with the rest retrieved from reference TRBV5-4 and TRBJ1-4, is ETGVTQSPTHLIKTRGQQVTLRCSSQSGHNTVSWYQQALGQGPQFIFQYYREEENGRGNFPPRFSGLQFPNYSSELNVNALELDDSALYLCASSRTGSSGEKLFFGSGTQLSVL.

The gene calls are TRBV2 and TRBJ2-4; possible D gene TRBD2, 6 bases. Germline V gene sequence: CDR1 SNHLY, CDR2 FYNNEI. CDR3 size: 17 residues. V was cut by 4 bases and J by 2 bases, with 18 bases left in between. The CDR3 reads CASSGLGGSTTKNIQYF. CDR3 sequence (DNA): TGTGCCAGCAGTGGGTTGGGAGGTAGCACGACCAAAAACATTCAGTACTTC.

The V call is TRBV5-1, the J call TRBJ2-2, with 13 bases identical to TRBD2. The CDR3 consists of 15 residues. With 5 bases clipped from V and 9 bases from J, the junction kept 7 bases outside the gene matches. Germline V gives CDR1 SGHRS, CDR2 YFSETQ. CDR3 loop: CASRATSGGPRELFF. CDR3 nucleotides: TGCGCCAGCAGAGCGACTAGCGGGGGGCCTCGGGAGCTGTTTTTT.

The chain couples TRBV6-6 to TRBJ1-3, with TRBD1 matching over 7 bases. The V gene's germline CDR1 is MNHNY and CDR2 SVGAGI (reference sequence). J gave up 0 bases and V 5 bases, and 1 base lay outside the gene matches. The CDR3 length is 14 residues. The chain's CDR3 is CASSGQVSGNTIYF. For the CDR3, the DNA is TGTGCCAGCAGTGGACAGGTCTCTGGAAACACCATATATTTT.

The CDR3 region is CASSESYAGMNTEAFF. Here the CDR3 DNA reads TGCGCCAGCAGTGAGTCGTACGCGGGAATGAACACTGAAGCTTTCTTT. This sequence joins TRBV10-1 and TRBJ1-1; D gene uncertain. The V gene's germline CDR1 is WNHNN and CDR2 SYGVQD (reference sequence). Deletions cut 0 bases from V and 0 bases from J, with 11 bases between. The CDR3 runs to 16 residues.

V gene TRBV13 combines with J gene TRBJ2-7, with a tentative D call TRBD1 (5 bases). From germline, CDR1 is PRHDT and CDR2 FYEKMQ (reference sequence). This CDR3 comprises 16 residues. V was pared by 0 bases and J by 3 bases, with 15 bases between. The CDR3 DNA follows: TGTGCCAGCAGCTTAGGGTATAGCCGAAGGGGCTACGAGCAGTACTTC. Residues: CASSLGYSRRGYEQYF.

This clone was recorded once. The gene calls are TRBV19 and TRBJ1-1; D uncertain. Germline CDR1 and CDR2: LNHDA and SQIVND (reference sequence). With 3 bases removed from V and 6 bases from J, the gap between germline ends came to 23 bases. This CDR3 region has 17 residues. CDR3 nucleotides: TGTGCCAGTAGTATCCGGAGCGTGGCGGAGGGTTATGCTGAAGCTTTCTTT. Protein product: CASSIRSVAEGYAEAFF.

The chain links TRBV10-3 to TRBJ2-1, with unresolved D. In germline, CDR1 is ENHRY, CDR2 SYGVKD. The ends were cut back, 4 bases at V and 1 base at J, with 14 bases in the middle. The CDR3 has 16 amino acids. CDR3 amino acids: CAISAPERPSYNEQFF. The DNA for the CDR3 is TGTGCCATCAGTGCGCCCGAGCGCCCGTCCTACAATGAGCAGTTCTTC.

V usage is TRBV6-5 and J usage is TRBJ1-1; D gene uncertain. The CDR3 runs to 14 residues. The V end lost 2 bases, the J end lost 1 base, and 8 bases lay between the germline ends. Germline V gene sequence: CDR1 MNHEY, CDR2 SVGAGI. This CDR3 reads CASSYLAGNTEAFF. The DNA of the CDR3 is TGTGCCAGCAGTTACCTGGCAGGGAACACTGAAGCTTTCTTT.

CDR3 region: CASSLGLAGGHTGELFF. The CDR3 DNA reads TGTGCCAGCAGTTTAGGGCTAGCGGGAGGACACACCGGGGAGCTGTTTTTT. The V gene is TRBV27, the J gene TRBJ2-2; 11 bases line up with TRBD2. With V trimmed by 2 bases and J by 3 bases, 5 bases remained unmatched. The germline V gene encodes CDR1 MNHEY and CDR2 SMNVEV (reference sequence). This CDR3 has 17 residues.